The 28 T cell receptor beta chains reported below all come from one sample, sequenced in a study of blood T cell repertoires in COVID-19. Repertoires were generated with immunoSEQ multiplex PCR, while TCRdb's copy carries only in-frame clones and drops some. The sample contains some 260,000 clones, about 90% of which appear only once. The specimen sequenced was peripheral blood. The receptors stem from a woman between 65 and 79 years old with COVID-19, enrolled during active disease.

This clone was recorded only once. This chain joins TRBV6-5 and TRBJ2-7; D perhaps matches TRBD2 (7 bases). Germline V lookup: CDR1 MNHEY, CDR2 SVGAGI. The CDR3 contains 15 residues. Between the trimmed V and J ends, which lost 10 bases and 1 base, there was a span of 20 bases. CDR3 bases: TGTGCCACCAAGGGGGGGGGAGGTCTTTCCTACGAGCAGTACTTC. As protein: CATKGGGGLSYEQYF.

This chain uses TRBV7-2 with TRBJ1-1, with 8 positions matching TRBD1. This CDR3 contains 15 residues. CDR1 and CDR2 (germline): SGHTA, FQGNSA. Trimming at V came to 5 bases and at J to 3 bases, leaving 8 bases not matched to a gene. CDR3 nucleotides: TGTGCCAGCAGCGAGCAGGGGGCTGGGGACACTGAAGCTTTCTTT. Its translation is CASSEQGAGDTEAFF. Filled out from reference TRBV7-2 and TRBJ1-1, the complete variable domain reads GAGVSQSPSNKVTEKGKDVELRCDPISGHTALYWYRQSLGQGLEFLIYFQGNSAPDKSGLPSDRFSAERTGGSVSTLTIQRTQQEDSAVYLCASSEQGAGDTEAFFGQGTRLTVV.

J is TRBJ2-7 and V is TRBV9; TRBD2 aligns across 10 bases. V lost 1 base to trimming and J lost 0 bases; unmatched junction nucleotides: 10. Germline V gene data show CDR1 as SGDLS and CDR2 as YYNGEE. The CDR3 contains 18 residues. Written as DNA, the CDR3 is TGTGCCAGCAGCGTAATTTGGAGAGCTAGCGGGAGCTCCTACGAGCAGTACTTC. Protein product: CASSVIWRASGSSYEQYF. Full variable domain (missing parts from reference TRBV9 and TRBJ2-7): DSGVTQTPKHLITATGQRVTLRCSPRSGDLSVYWYQQSLDQGLQFLIQYYNGEERAKGNILERFSAQQFPDLHSELNLSSLELGDSALYFCASSVIWRASGSSYEQYFGPGTRLTVT.

Comments on this clone: Other DNA sequences in this specimen translate into the identical CDR3. The chain combines TRBV20-1 with TRBJ2-5, with D possibly matching TRBD2 (5 bases). The CDR3 is made up of 11 amino acids. The germline V gene has CDR1 DFQATT and CDR2 SNEGSKA (reference sequence). V was pared by 6 bases and J by 2 bases, with 7 bases between. CDR3 bases: TGCAGTGCAAAGCGGCAAGAGACCCAGTACTTC. Translation: CSAKRQETQYF.

The chain is built from TRBV27 and TRBJ1-4, with TRBD1 matching over 8 bases. The length of the CDR3 is 16 residues. V was pared by 5 bases and J by 6 bases, with 11 bases of the junction left unmatched. CDR1 is MNHEY and CDR2 is SMNVEV in the germline V gene (reference sequence). CDR3 in amino acids: CASSPRGGTGYEKLFF. CDR3 bases: TGTGCCAGCAGTCCCCGGGGCGGGACAGGTTATGAAAAACTGTTTTTT.

This clone occurred a few times. The CDR3 region is CASSLQPGPTEAFF. For the CDR3, the DNA is TGTGCCAGCAGCCTGCAACCCGGTCCCACTGAAGCTTTCTTT. The chain combines TRBV5-5 with TRBJ1-1; D is undetermined. V was shortened by 4 bases and J by 4 bases, with 14 bases between the two germline ends. This CDR3 has 14 amino acids. Germline CDR1 reads SGHKS; CDR2 reads YYEKEE (reference sequence).

The chain employs TRBV5-1 and TRBJ1-2, with TRBD1 matching over 9 bases. Looked up from germline, CDR1 is SGHRS and CDR2 is YFSETQ. The CDR3 extends over 13 amino acids. The V segment lost 2 bases and the J segment 14 bases; nucleotides outside the gene matches: 10. CDR3 region: CASSFRTGVHTTF. The CDR3 DNA sequence: TGCGCCAGCAGCTTCCGGACAGGGGTCCACACGACCTTC. Complete variable domain (other parts from reference TRBV5-1 and TRBJ1-2): KAGVTQTPRYLIKTRGQQVTLSCSPISGHRSVSWYQQTPGQGLQFLFEYFSETQRNKGNFPGRFSGRQFSNSRSEMNVSTLELGDSALYLCASSFRTGVHTTFGSGTRLTVV.

This chain connects TRBV19 to TRBJ1-2, with TRBD1 as a possible D gene (6 bases). The V gene's germline CDR1 is LNHDA and CDR2 SQIVND (reference sequence). The CDR3 has 15 residues. With 4 bases removed from V and 1 base from J, the gap between germline ends came to 13 bases. CDR3 nucleotide sequence: TGTGCCAGTAGTACAGGGGCCGGGGTTAACTATGGCTACACCTTC. Translation gives CASSTGAGVNYGYTF.

V gene TRBV7-3 combines with J gene TRBJ2-2; 9 bases fit TRBD2. The J segment lost 2 bases and the V segment lost 5 bases, leaving 12 bases of the junction unmatched. Germline V gene lookup returns CDR1 SGHTA and CDR2 FQGTGA. This CDR3 spans 18 amino acids. The CDR3 DNA reads TGTGCCAGCAGCCGAATGACCTTAGCGGGAGATAACACCGGGGAGCTGTTTTTT. Amino acid sequence: CASSRMTLAGDNTGELFF.

The chain is built from TRBV7-2 and TRBJ2-7, with a weak D call TRBD2 (6 bases). The V end was cut by 5 bases, the J end by 0 bases, with 14 bases between. Germline V gene lookup returns CDR1 SGHTA and CDR2 FQGNSA. The CDR3 length is 15 residues. CDR3 in DNA: TGTGCCAGCAGCCACAATGGGGGGAGCTCCTACGAGCAGTACTTC. Translation gives CASSHNGGSSYEQYF.

The J gene is TRBJ2-1, the V gene TRBV30; TRBD2 aligns across 7 bases. Germline trimming cut 3 bases from V and 6 bases from J; bases unmatched to any gene: 5. The CDR3 runs to 13 residues. The germline gives CDR1 GTSNPN, CDR2 SVGIG (reference sequence). CDR3 in amino acids: CAWSGRGVNEQFF. The CDR3 region has the DNA TGTGCCTGGAGCGGACGGGGGGTCAATGAGCAGTTCTTC.

The chain recombines TRBV15 with TRBJ1-6; maybe TRBD1 (6 bases). Trimming removed 4 bases from V and 0 bases from J, with 28 bases in between. Germline assignment: CDR1 LNHNV and CDR2 YYDKDF (reference sequence). The CDR3 is 22 residues long. The CDR3 loop is CATSKQSGAAAITSSYNSPLHF. The DNA of the CDR3 is TGTGCCACCAGCAAACAATCAGGGGCCGCGGCCATTACTAGCTCCTATAATTCACCCCTCCACTTT.

This chain connects TRBV5-1 to TRBJ2-7, with 7 bases that match TRBD1. The CDR3 contains 14 residues. Germline values: CDR1 SGHRS, CDR2 YFSETQ. Germline trimming cut 4 bases from V and 1 base from J; bases unmatched to any gene: 5. CDR3 protein: CASSDHRGSYEQYF. CDR3 DNA sequence: TGCGCCAGCAGCGACCACAGGGGATCCTACGAGCAGTACTTC. Combining the CDR3 with reference TRBV5-1 and TRBJ2-7 gives the whole variable domain KAGVTQTPRYLIKTRGQQVTLSCSPISGHRSVSWYQQTPGQGLQFLFEYFSETQRNKGNFPGRFSGRQFSNSRSEMNVSTLELGDSALYLCASSDHRGSYEQYFGPGTRLTVT.

This chain joins TRBV11-3 and TRBJ2-5; D is perhaps TRBD2 (6 bases). Trimming shortened V by 2 bases and J by 3 bases, and 13 bases separated the two germline ends. Germline CDR1 is SGHNT and CDR2 is YENEEA. The CDR3 covers 15 residues. The CDR3 region is CASSLTAGLKETQYF. The DNA of the CDR3 is TGTGCCAGCAGCTTAACAGCGGGCCTTAAAGAGACCCAGTACTTC. Complete variable domain (other parts from reference TRBV11-3 and TRBJ2-5): EAGVVQSPRYKIIEKKQPVAFWCNPISGHNTLYWYLQNLGQGPELLIRYENEEAVDDSQLPKDRFSAERLKGVDSTLKIQPAELGDSAVYLCASSLTAGLKETQYFGPGTRLLVL.

This clone showed up just once. This chain links TRBV19 with TRBJ2-5; D might be TRBD1 (7 bases). The CDR3 has 12 residues. V was clipped by 9 bases and J by 2 bases, with 10 bases between them. Germline values: CDR1 LNHDA, CDR2 SQIVND (reference sequence). CDR3 coding DNA: TGTGCCAGCCAGGGGGGTCAAGAGACCCAGTACTTC. Protein: CASQGGQETQYF.

The sample holds a few counts of this clone. The gene calls are TRBV5-4 and TRBJ2-4; 7 nucleotides align to TRBD1. Germline CDR1 is SGHNT and CDR2 is YYREEE (reference sequence). This CDR3 is built from 17 residues. Trimming took 5 bases from V and 0 from J; bases not matched to a gene: 11. The CDR3 loop is CASSFTGEGAAKNIQYF. The CDR3 DNA follows: TGTGCCAGCAGTTTTACAGGGGAAGGGGCAGCCAAAAACATTCAGTACTTC.

This rearrangement joins TRBV21-1 to TRBJ2-3; whether TRBD1, the table's D call, matches the DNA was not checked. TRBV21-1 is tagged as a pseudogene. CDR3 length: 20 residues. The CDR3 is CASSPRRRQGRSLNSDTQYF. The CDR3 DNA is TGTGCCAGCAGCCCAAGGAGGAGACAGGGAAGATCCTTGAACTCAGATACGCAGTATTTT.

In the case of this clone: In the same sample, other DNA sequences code for this CDR3. This chain joins TRBV18 and TRBJ1-1; no clear D. CDR3 length: 13 amino acids. The V gene lost 2 bases and the J gene lost 2 bases, with 6 bases spanning the gap. Germline CDR1 and CDR2: KGHSH and LQKENI. The CDR3 region is CASSPSGNTEAFF. For the CDR3, the DNA is TGTGCCAGCTCACCAAGCGGCAACACTGAAGCTTTCTTT. The whole variable domain, remainder taken from reference TRBV18 and TRBJ1-1, is NAGVMQNPRHLVRRRGQEARLRCSPMKGHSHVYWYRQLPEEGLKFMVYLQKENIIDESGMPKERFSAEFPKEGPSILRIQQVVRGDSAAYFCASSPSGNTEAFFGQGTRLTVV.

In nucleotides, the CDR3 is TGCGCCAGCAGTTCCGGGGTGGGCAGACTCGAGCAGTACTTC. This codes for CASSSGVGRLEQYF. The chain employs TRBV5-1 and TRBJ2-7; perhaps TRBD2 as D (5 bases). The germline V gene has CDR1 SGHRS and CDR2 YFSETQ. The CDR3 totals 14 residues. V lost 5 bases, J lost 6 bases, and 18 bases lay in between.

In this sample, this clone turned up a few times. The chain carries TRBV5-4 and TRBJ2-3; D is undetermined. This CDR3 has 13 amino acids. The germline V gene encodes CDR1 SGHNT and CDR2 YYREEE (reference sequence). V lost 4 bases and J lost 2, with 8 bases in between. CDR3 amino acids: CASSPRITDTQYF. The DNA for the CDR3 is TGTGCCAGCAGCCCTAGAATCACAGATACGCAGTATTTT.

CDR3 sequence (DNA): TGTGCCAGCAGGTGGGACAGGAACACCGGGGAGCTGTTTTTT. It codes for CASRWDRNTGELFF. This chain uses TRBV2 with TRBJ2-2; 7 positions match TRBD1. Germline V gene data show CDR1 as SNHLY and CDR2 as FYNNEI. V dropped 6 bases and J dropped 1; count of bases not matched to a gene: 2. The CDR3 loop spans 14 amino acids.

The chain combines TRBV5-1 with TRBJ2-7; possibly TRBD1 for D (6 bases). Germline CDR1 SGHRS, CDR2 YFSETQ. The CDR3 has 14 residues. Deletions cut 4 bases from V and 5 bases from J, with 16 bases between. In DNA, the CDR3 is TGCGCCAGCAGCCAAGGACAGTCCGTCCACGAGCAGTACTTC. Translation gives CASSQGQSVHEQYF.

The genes are TRBV5-1 and TRBJ1-1; 9 bases are shared with TRBD1. The CDR3 totals 14 residues. The germline V gene has CDR1 SGHRS and CDR2 YFSETQ. Trimming cost V 6 bases and J 5 bases; bases outside gene matches: 8. The CDR3 protein is CASNSGQGWTEAFF. CDR3 sequence (DNA): TGCGCCAGCAACTCCGGACAGGGGTGGACTGAAGCTTTCTTT.

This clone came up once. This chain connects TRBV19 to TRBJ1-1; 7 bases match TRBD1. Germline V lookup: CDR1 LNHDA, CDR2 SQIVND (reference sequence). The CDR3 consists of 13 residues. V lost 7 bases and J lost 7; bases outside the gene matches: 9. CDR3: CASTSDRLIEAFF. The CDR3 nucleotides read TGTGCCAGTACCTCGGACAGGTTGATTGAAGCTTTCTTT.

The chain uses TRBV19 and TRBJ1-2, with 8 bases fitting TRBD1. V was pared by 5 bases and J by 2 bases, with 4 bases of the junction left unmatched. This CDR3 is built from 14 residues. Per germline, CDR1 LNHDA and CDR2 SQIVND (reference sequence). CDR3 sequence (DNA): TGTGCCAGTAGTGAAACAGGGGGGAACTATGGCTACACCTTC. This sequence encodes CASSETGGNYGYTF.

Notes on this clone: Other nucleotide sequences in the sample specify the same CDR3. V is TRBV5-1 and J is TRBJ2-3; D remains unclear. There are 14 residues in the CDR3. V was pared by 0 bases and J by 0 bases, with 5 bases between. Germline V gene lookup returns CDR1 SGHRS and CDR2 YFSETQ. The CDR3 protein is CASSLGLSTDTQYF. CDR3 nucleotides: TGCGCCAGCAGCTTGGGGCTCAGCACAGATACGCAGTATTTT. Variable domain in full (rest from reference TRBV5-1 and TRBJ2-3): KAGVTQTPRYLIKTRGQQVTLSCSPISGHRSVSWYQQTPGQGLQFLFEYFSETQRNKGNFPGRFSGRQFSNSRSEMNVSTLELGDSALYLCASSLGLSTDTQYFGPGTRLTVL.

The chain uses TRBV24-1 and TRBJ1-2, with TRBD1 matching 8 bases. V shed 5 bases and J 8 bases; nucleotides not matched to a gene: 12. CDR1 and CDR2 (germline): KGHDR, SFDVKD. The CDR3 runs 15 residues. CDR3 in amino acids: CATSGPGQAVGGYTF. The CDR3, as DNA: TGTGCCACCAGTGGCCCGGGACAGGCGGTTGGCGGCTACACCTTC.

This CDR3 is CASSQDGSQPQHF. CDR3 in DNA: TGTGCCAGCAGCCAAGATGGGAGTCAGCCCCAGCATTTT. This rearrangement joins TRBV14 to TRBJ1-5; D unclear. The V end lost 0 bases, the J end lost 6 bases, and 6 bases lay between the germline ends. CDR1 is SGHDN and CDR2 is FVKESK in the germline V gene. This CDR3 is 13 amino acids long.